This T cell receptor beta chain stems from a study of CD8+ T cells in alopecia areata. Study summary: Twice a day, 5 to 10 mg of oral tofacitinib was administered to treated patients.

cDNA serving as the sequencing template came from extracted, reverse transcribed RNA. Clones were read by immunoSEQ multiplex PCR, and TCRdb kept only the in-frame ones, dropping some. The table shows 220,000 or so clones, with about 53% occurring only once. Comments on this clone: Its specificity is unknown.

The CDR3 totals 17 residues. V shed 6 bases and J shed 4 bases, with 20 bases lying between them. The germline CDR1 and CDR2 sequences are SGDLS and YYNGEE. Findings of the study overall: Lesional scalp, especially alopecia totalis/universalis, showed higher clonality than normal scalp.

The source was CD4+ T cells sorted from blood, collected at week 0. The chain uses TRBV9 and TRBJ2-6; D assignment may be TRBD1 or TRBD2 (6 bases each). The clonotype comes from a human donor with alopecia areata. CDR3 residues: CASTPDDRGVGANVLTF. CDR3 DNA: TGTGCCAGCACCCCCGATGATAGGGGGGTCGGGGCCAACGTCCTGACTTTC.